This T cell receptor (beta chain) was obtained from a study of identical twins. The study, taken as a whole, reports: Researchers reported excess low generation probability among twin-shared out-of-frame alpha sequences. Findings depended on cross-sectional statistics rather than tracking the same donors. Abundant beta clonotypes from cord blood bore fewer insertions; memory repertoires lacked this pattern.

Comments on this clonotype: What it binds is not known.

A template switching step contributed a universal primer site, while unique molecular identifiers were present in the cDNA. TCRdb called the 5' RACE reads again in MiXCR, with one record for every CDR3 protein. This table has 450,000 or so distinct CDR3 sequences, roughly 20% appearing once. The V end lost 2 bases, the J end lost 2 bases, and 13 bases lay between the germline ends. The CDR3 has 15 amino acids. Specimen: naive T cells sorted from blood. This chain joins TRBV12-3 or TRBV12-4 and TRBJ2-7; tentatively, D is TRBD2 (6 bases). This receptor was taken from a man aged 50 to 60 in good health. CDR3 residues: CASSLRDPGAYEQYF. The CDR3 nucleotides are TGTGCCAGCAGTTTACGGGATCCGGGGGCCTACGAGCAGTACTTC.